The TCR beta chain under discussion was sequenced for a study of CD8+ T cells in alopecia areata. Overall study: The study gave treated patients oral tofacitinib at 5 to 10 mg twice daily. General observations from the study: Scalp samples also yield sequences from resident alphabeta T cells of normal skin. Lesional scalp, especially alopecia totalis/universalis, showed higher clonality than normal scalp.

As the sequencing template, cDNA was produced by extracting RNA and reverse transcribing it. Profiled with immunoSEQ multiplex PCR; TCRdb holds only in-frame clones, not every one. This sample yields some 130,000 clones, of which roughly 58% are seen a single time; 4.5% to 5.5% belongs to the top ten. The germline CDR1 and CDR2 sequences are SGHDT and YYEEEE. The CDR3 loop spans 14 amino acids. V lost 0 bases and J lost 5, with 9 bases in between. Alopecia areata patients provided lesional scalp punch biopsies and peripheral blood, both collected for the study. Remarks on this clone: Its antigen is unknown.

The sequence was obtained from a human donor with alopecia areata. The rearrangement links TRBV5-6 to TRBJ2-4; D gene unclear. This material consisted of CD4+ T cells sorted from blood, taken at week 0. The CDR3 is CASSLVVTENIQYF. The CDR3 DNA reads as TGTGCCAGCAGCTTGGTAGTTACAGAAAACATTCAGTACTTC.